A selection of T cell receptor beta chains follows, all from one sample in a study of technical replicates of blood from a handful of donors. Measured with immunoSEQ multiplex PCR; TCRdb has only the in-frame clones, and not every one. This table holds about 70,000 clones, approximately 97% found once. Material for sequencing was T cells isolated from PBMCs. The receptors were sampled from a human donor in good health. Each CDR3 is given with its conserved first and last residue. The D gene is left open where the match is weak. Size tells how often a clone was seen (once, few, many) or the class of an expanded clone, and some rows leave it out.

d_call j_call v_call clone_size cdr3_aa cdr3_nt
- TRBJ1-2 TRBV10-3 - CAISEIDRHPFYTF TGTGCCATCAGTGAAATAGACAGGCATCCATTCTACACCTTC
- TRBJ2-7 TRBV4-1 - CASSPTSPRRVSYEQYF TGCGCCAGCAGCCCAACTTCCCCTAGGAGGGTCTCCTACGAGCAGTACTTC
- TRBJ1-5 TRBV27 - CASSYNSNQPQHF TGTGCCAGCAGTTACAATAGCAATCAGCCCCAGCATTTT
TRBD1 TRBJ1-4 TRBV19 once CASGFFGQGAEKLFF TGTGCCAGTGGGTTTTTCGGACAGGGTGCTGAAAAACTGTTTTTT
TRBD2 TRBJ2-3 TRBV15 - CATSREGKRESTDTQYF TGTGCCACCAGCAGAGAGGGCAAGCGGGAGTCCACAGATACGCAGTATTTT
TRBD2 TRBJ2-3 TRBV5-1 - CASSLGGLAVSTDTQYF TGCGCCAGCAGCTTGGGGGGACTAGCGGTGAGCACAGATACGCAGTATTTT
TRBD1 TRBJ1-2 TRBV13 - CASSRDRTNYGYTF TGTGCCAGCAGCAGGGACAGAACTAACTATGGCTACACCTTC
TRBD2 TRBJ2-5 TRBV27 once CASSNLSGDLQETQYF TGTGCCAGCAGTAACCTTAGCGGGGACCTTCAAGAGACCCAGTACTTC
- TRBJ1-4 TRBV5-1 - CASSLAGVWPPNEKLFF TGCGCCAGCAGCTTGGCGGGGGTATGGCCCCCTAATGAAAAACTGTTTTTT
- TRBJ1-1 TRBV5-1 - CASSLEGGMNTEAFF TGCGCCAGCAGCTTGGAAGGGGGAATGAACACTGAAGCTTTCTTT
- TRBJ2-7 TRBV7-9 - CASSLGLSWEQYF TGTGCCAGCAGCTTAGGCTTGAGTTGGGAGCAGTACTTC
- TRBJ2-7 TRBV15 - CATSRDNGNFYEQYF TGTGCCACCAGCAGAGATAACGGGAACTTCTACGAGCAGTACTTC
- TRBJ2-1 TRBV1 - CTSSQEGLAGVLEQFF TGCACCAGCAGCCAAGAGGGACTAGCGGGAGTTCTTGAGCAGTTCTTC
TRBD1 TRBJ1-3 TRBV5-1 - CASTTGVFGNTIYF TGCGCCAGCACAACAGGGGTTTTTGGAAACACCATATATTTT
- TRBJ1-2 TRBV4-1 - CASSQGQVIRSGYTF TGCGCCAGCAGCCAAGGACAGGTCATAAGGAGTGGCTACACCTTC
- TRBJ1-1 TRBV6-5 once CASSHGQSLSEAFF TGTGCCAGCAGTCACGGACAGAGCTTAAGTGAAGCTTTCTTT
TRBD1 TRBJ1-3 TRBV23-1 - CASSQLAGGKSGNTIYF TGCGCCAGCAGTCAATTAGCAGGGGGCAAGTCTGGAAACACCATATATTTT